The clone carrying this T cell receptor beta chain was observed a handful of times. What it binds is not known. TCR libraries were built in bulk with a published protocol and specific TCR primers. One entry per CDR3 protein, called by TCRdb with MiXCR from the PCR reads. The sample records about 640,000 distinct CDR3 sequences, about 20% being singletons. The record originates from a study of molecular identifiers for immune sequencing clone quantification. Study results and limitations: Clones carrying above 20 RNA copies accounted for over 97% of effector molecules, under 1% in naive cells. Same-barcode identical TCR molecules could make highly expanded clones look smaller than they are.

CDR3 length: 14 residues. Unmatched junction bases numbered 10, after V lost 2 bases and J lost 15 bases. Germline V gene data show CDR1 as ENHRY and CDR2 as SYGVKD. The V and J genes are TRBV10-3 and TRBJ2-1, with 10 positions matching TRBD2. The clonotype originates from a human donor in good health. Some libraries in this study had Jurkat cell RNA spiked in. Specimen: naive CD8+ T cells from blood, with Jurkat cell RNA spiked in. Documented subset: FACS-sorted CD8+CD4-CCR7+CD45RA+ naive T cells. The CDR3 coding sequence is TGTGCCATCAGTGAGCCCCACCTAGCGGGGGACCGGTTCTTC. The encoded protein is CAISEPHLAGDRFF.